The 22 T cell receptor beta chains below come from one sample, sequenced in a study of T-cell reconstitution after alpha-beta-depleted transplantation in children. The library targeted TCRbeta and was prepared with unique molecular identifiers. TCRdb processed the PCR reads anew with MiXCR; each CDR3 protein has one entry. The data show about 440,000 distinct CDR3 sequences, roughly 44% seen once. This sample comprised PBMCs, obtained before TCRalphabeta/CD19-depleted stem cell transplant. These receptors were taken from a girl aged 2-10 years with aplastic anemia, due to receive a stem cell transplant.

The chain links TRBV9 to TRBJ2-7, with 9 bases matching TRBD2. Losses at the gene ends were 1 base for V and 6 bases for J; bases not matched to a gene: 5. The germline gives CDR1 SGDLS, CDR2 YYNGEE. The CDR3 is 14 amino acids. Here the CDR3 reads CASSVRTSVAEQYF. CDR3 in DNA: TGTGCCAGCAGCGTAAGGACTAGCGTTGCCGAGCAGTACTTC. The full variable domain, in which reference TRBV9 and TRBJ2-7 provide the parts outside the CDR3, is DSGVTQTPKHLITATGQRVTLRCSPRSGDLSVYWYQQSLDQGLQFLIQYYNGEERAKGNILERFSAQQFPDLHSELNLSSLELGDSALYFCASSVRTSVAEQYFGPGTRLTVT.

This chain uses TRBV4-1 with TRBJ2-5; the match to TRBD1 covers 9 bases. CDR1 is MGHRA, CDR2 YSYEKL, per germline. V shed 3 bases, J shed 6 bases, and the junction held 5 bases outside the gene matches. This CDR3 is built from 14 residues. CDR3: CASSQGQGGKTQYF. CDR3 nucleotides: TGCGCCAGCAGCCAGGGACAGGGTGGAAAGACCCAGTACTTC.

This clonotype was detected only once. The gene calls are TRBV12-3 or TRBV12-4 and TRBJ1-5, with 9 bases lining up with TRBD1. This CDR3 comprises 16 residues. The V segment lost 6 bases and the J segment 4 bases; nucleotides outside the gene matches: 10. Written as DNA, the CDR3 is TGTGCCAGCAGCAAGGAGGGGACAGGGTCGAATCAGCCCCAGCATTTT. Its translation: CASSKEGTGSNQPQHF.

The chain links TRBV6-5 to TRBJ2-1; the D is unclear. Trimming removed 0 bases from V and 11 bases from J, with 20 bases in between. CDR3 length: 16 amino acids. Germline-derived CDR1 and CDR2 are MNHEY and SVGAGI. The CDR3 is CASSYSPPKNPRKQFF. CDR3 sequence (DNA): TGTGCCAGCAGTTACTCCCCTCCCAAAAACCCGCGGAAGCAGTTCTTC.

The sample holds one count of this clonotype. The chain combines TRBV11-2 with TRBJ1-1, with D possibly TRBD1 on 6 matching bases. The CDR3 totals 13 residues. V dropped 1 base and J dropped 10 bases, with 13 bases sitting between them. Germline CDR1 and CDR2: SGHAT and FQNNGV. CDR3 residues: CASSLAGARGAFF. The CDR3 DNA reads TGTGCCAGCAGCTTAGCAGGGGCCCGTGGAGCTTTCTTT. Full variable domain (outside the CDR3, taken from reference TRBV11-2 and TRBJ1-1): EAGVAQSPRYKIIEKRQSVAFWCNPISGHATLYWYQQILGQGPKLLIQFQNNGVVDDSQLPKDRFSAERLKGVDSTLKIQPAKLEDSAVYLCASSLAGARGAFFGQGTRLTVV.

This chain uses TRBV6-1 with TRBJ2-4, with D possibly matching TRBD1 (6 bases). The CDR3 has 15 residues. Germline V lookup: CDR1 MNHNS, CDR2 SASEGT. V dropped 5 bases and J dropped 2 bases, with 13 bases sitting between them. The CDR3, as DNA: TGTGCCAGCAGTCAACCCAGGGGAACCAAAAACATTCAGTACTTC. It translates to CASSQPRGTKNIQYF.

This clonotype was seen repeatedly, ten times or more. The chain employs TRBV7-3 and TRBJ2-5; TRBD1 agrees at 8 bases. Trimming at V came to 0 bases and at J to 5 bases, leaving 5 bases not matched to a gene. Germline CDR1 SGHTA, CDR2 FQGTGA. The CDR3 runs to 15 residues. CDR3 coding DNA: TGTGCCAGCAGCTTAACGGGACAGGTCGGGGAGACCCAGTACTTC. Its protein is CASSLTGQVGETQYF.

The J gene is TRBJ2-7, the V gene TRBV30, with TRBD2 identical over 11 bases. The CDR3 length is 16 residues. V trimming: 3 bases; J trimming: 0 bases; junction bases outside the gene matches: 7. The germline V gene encodes CDR1 GTSNPN and CDR2 SVGIG (reference sequence). This CDR3 reads CAWRGPLAGASYEQYF. The CDR3 region has the DNA TGTGCCTGGAGGGGCCCACTAGCGGGGGCCTCCTACGAGCAGTACTTC.

In its sample, this clonotype was seen many times. The rearrangement links TRBV27 to TRBJ2-7; D could derive from TRBD1 or TRBD2 (7 bases each). Germline-derived CDR1 and CDR2 are MNHEY and SMNVEV (reference sequence). With 6 bases removed from V and 5 bases from J, the gap between germline ends came to 14 bases. This CDR3 has 13 residues. The chain's CDR3 is CASRQTGRDEQYF. The CDR3, as DNA: TGTGCCAGCAGGCAGACAGGGAGGGACGAGCAGTACTTC.

The genes are TRBV20-1 and TRBJ2-1, with D possibly TRBD1 on 6 matching bases. Trimming removed 6 bases at V and 5 bases at J, with 11 bases between. CDR1 DFQATT and CDR2 SNEGSKA come from the germline V gene (reference sequence). The CDR3 spans 12 residues. Here the CDR3 DNA reads TGCAGTGCCCGGGACACGGACAATGAGCAGTTCTTC. It translates to CSARDTDNEQFF.

The chain links TRBV20-1 to TRBJ2-7; 13 nucleotides line up with TRBD2. The CDR3 is made up of 17 amino acids. From germline, CDR1 is DFQATT and CDR2 SNEGSKA (reference sequence). Trimming took 6 bases from V and 0 from J; bases not matched to a gene: 11. The CDR3 nucleotides are TGCAGTGCCAGGGGGGGACTAGCGGGATTAAGCTCCTACGAGCAGTACTTC. Protein product: CSARGGLAGLSSYEQYF.

This clonotype came up many times. V is TRBV27 and J is TRBJ2-7; possible D gene TRBD1, 5 bases. The CDR3 totals 14 residues. V was clipped by 6 bases and J by 2 bases, with 14 bases between them. Germline-derived CDR1 and CDR2 are MNHEY and SMNVEV (reference sequence). The CDR3 DNA is TGTGCCAGCAGCCTTCGCCCAGGGCCCTACGAGCAGTACTTC. It encodes CASSLRPGPYEQYF.

This clonotype was seen repeatedly, ten times or more. The V call is TRBV20-1, the J call TRBJ2-1; 9 bases fit TRBD2. CDR3 length: 15 amino acids. In germline, CDR1 is DFQATT, CDR2 SNEGSKA (reference sequence). J gave up 2 bases and V 1 base, and 3 bases lay outside the gene matches. Here the CDR3 reads CSARASGKTYNEQFF. The CDR3 DNA follows: TGCAGTGCTAGAGCTAGCGGGAAGACCTACAATGAGCAGTTCTTC.

This clonotype was seen repeatedly, ten times or more. V usage is TRBV29-1 and J usage is TRBJ1-1; 8 bases line up with TRBD1. CDR1 SQVTM and CDR2 ANQGSEA come from the germline V gene. With 6 bases clipped from V and 0 bases from J, the junction kept 3 bases outside the gene matches. The CDR3 is 13 residues long. The DNA for the CDR3 is TGCAGCGTCGAGACAGGGGTGAACACTGAAGCTTTCTTT. This codes for CSVETGVNTEAFF. The full variable domain, its missing parts supplied by reference TRBV29-1 and TRBJ1-1, is SAVISQKPSRDICQRGTSLTIQCQVDSQVTMMFWYRQQPGQSLTLIATANQGSEATYESGFVIDKFPISRPNLTFSTLTVSNMSPEDSSIYLCSVETGVNTEAFFGQGTRLTVV.

This clonotype was picked up a small number of times. This chain links TRBV27 with TRBJ1-1; D possibly corresponds to TRBD1 (6 bases). Germline V lookup: CDR1 MNHEY, CDR2 SMNVEV (reference sequence). The CDR3 spans 12 residues. V was trimmed by 8 bases and J by 6 bases, leaving 13 bases between them. The DNA of the CDR3 is TGTGCCAGCGGCAACAGGGAAGCTGAAGCTTTCTTT. Translated: CASGNREAEAFF.

This clonotype was seen only a few times. The rearrangement uses TRBV7-6 and TRBJ1-2, with 7 bases fitting TRBD1. This CDR3 region has 17 residues. CDR1 is SGHVS, CDR2 FNYEAQ, per germline. J was trimmed by 3 bases and V by 1 base; bases with no gene match: 11. The CDR3 DNA reads as TGTGCCAGCAGCTTAGGAGGACAGGCCCTCAACTACTATGGCTACACCTTC. Translating it yields CASSLGGQALNYYGYTF.

This clonotype has more than one count but fewer than ten. This rearrangement joins TRBV12-5 to TRBJ2-1, with 12 bases aligning to TRBD1. J was trimmed by 5 bases and V by 8 bases; bases with no gene match: 7. This CDR3 has 15 residues. CDR1 and CDR2 (germline): LGHNT, FRNRAP. Here the CDR3 reads CASNLGQGADNEQFF. As DNA, the CDR3 is TGTGCTAGTAATCTGGGACAGGGGGCGGACAATGAGCAGTTCTTC.

The chain carries TRBV30 and TRBJ2-7; tentative D call: TRBD1 (5 bases). From germline, CDR1 is GTSNPN and CDR2 SVGIG (reference sequence). V shed 4 bases and J shed 4 bases, with 8 bases lying between them. The CDR3 is 11 amino acids. CDR3 DNA sequence: TGTGCCTGGAAGGGGATATACGAGCAGTACTTC. It codes for CAWKGIYEQYF.

The chain uses TRBV5-1 and TRBJ2-7; 11 bases agree with TRBD2. In germline, CDR1 is SGHRS, CDR2 YFSETQ. The length of the CDR3 is 15 residues. V gave up 2 bases and J gave up 4 bases; unmatched junction bases: 5. The CDR3 DNA sequence: TGCGCCAGCAGCTTAACCGGGACTAGCGGATACGAGCAGTACTTC. Its translation is CASSLTGTSGYEQYF.

There are many counts of this clonotype. The J gene is TRBJ1-4, the V gene TRBV20-1; TRBD1 aligns across 8 bases. This CDR3 is built from 17 residues. Germline V gene data show CDR1 as DFQATT and CDR2 as SNEGSKA (reference sequence). V gave up 6 bases and J gave up 0 bases; unmatched junction bases: 12. The CDR3 sequence: CSARLFGQGSTNEKLFF. In DNA form, the CDR3 reads TGCAGTGCCCGACTATTCGGACAGGGCTCAACTAATGAAAAACTGTTTTTT.

This clonotype turned up a few times. The chain has TRBV5-1 and TRBJ2-5, with 8 bases that match TRBD2. This CDR3 region has 16 residues. Germline values: CDR1 SGHRS, CDR2 YFSETQ. J gave up 4 bases and V 1 base, and 9 bases lay outside the gene matches. The CDR3: CASSLRSGSVAETQYF. The CDR3, as DNA: TGCGCCAGCAGCTTGCGCAGCGGGAGTGTTGCAGAGACCCAGTACTTC.

This clonotype was seen a few times. The CDR3 protein is CSARQRGSETQYF. The CDR3 bases are TGCAGCGCTCGGCAGAGGGGCAGCGAGACCCAGTACTTC. V is TRBV29-1 and J is TRBJ2-5; D possibly matches TRBD1 or TRBD2 (5 bases each). CDR1 is SQVTM, CDR2 ANQGSEA, per germline. The CDR3 is made up of 13 amino acids. The ends were cut back, 7 bases at V and 5 bases at J, with 17 bases in the middle.